This T cell receptor beta chain was captured by sequencing in a study of shared clonotypes between healthy human individuals. V was trimmed by 10 bases and J by 2 bases, leaving 16 bases between them. There are 14 residues in the CDR3. Germline V CDR1 and CDR2: MNHEY, SVGAGI. Naive CD8 cells lacked CD45RO and underwent positive selection for CCR7, leaving out terminally differentiated effector memory CD45RA+ cells. Running of the assay took place at deep level. TCRdb keeps only in-frame clones here, not all; method: immunoSEQ multiplex PCR. The sample contains a few hundred thousand clones, roughly 95% of which appear only once.

V and J are TRBV6-5 and TRBJ2-3; either TRBD1 or TRBD2 may supply D (5 bases each). What was sequenced was naive CD8+ T cells sorted from blood. This receptor was identified in a woman in her 30s in good health. The chain's CDR3 is CATGSEGPTDTQYF. CDR3 nucleotides: TGTGCCACAGGGTCCGAGGGGCCCACAGATACGCAGTATTTT.